This T cell receptor beta chain was recorded in a study of blood T cells in healthy people across ages. Findings of the study overall: Because donor CMV status was unknown, expanded clonotype changes were possibly confounded.

Together with a sample-barcoded 5' primer, a J-beta primer mix was included in a second PCR lasting about 6 to 11 cycles. TCRdb re-called the 5' RACE reads with MiXCR, one entry per CDR3 protein. The sample carries roughly 1.5 million distinct CDR3 sequences, roughly 43% recorded once. Germline V CDR1 and CDR2: SGHTA, FQGNSA. The CDR3 totals 11 residues. With respect to this clonotype: Its antigen is unidentified. Compared with germline, one end of the junction differs, possibly owing to a read error.

Every sample yielded at least 6.5 million isolated PBMCs. The sequenced sample was blood. This chain joins TRBV7-2 and TRBJ2-3; no reliable D call. This sequence originates from a woman younger than 30 in good health. Written as DNA, the CDR3 is TGTGCTAGCAGCTTTAACCCTACGCAGTATTTT. Its translation: CASSFNPTQYF.